This is a list of T cell receptor beta chains from one sample in a study of T cells in Graves' hyperthyroidism and ophthalmopathy. One entry per CDR3 protein, called by TCRdb with MiXCR from the multiplex PCR reads. The data show 600,000 to 800,000 distinct CDR3 sequences, approximately 40% seen once. Sequenced: blood. All receptors come from a woman between 40 and 50 years old with Graves' hyperthyroidism. Both conserved end residues are part of each CDR3. Not every row has a clone size; where given, it reads once, few, many or a size class.

TRBJ2-7 TRBV7-2 . CASRGQPTGGHYEQYF
TRBJ2-7 TRBV7-3 . CASSWMDEQYF
TRBJ1-3 TRBV2 many CASSEARGSGNTIYF
TRBJ2-7 TRBV29-1 few CSASGGQGASSYEQYF
TRBJ2-5 TRBV20-1 many CSAAGRPGETQYF
TRBJ2-7 TRBV20-1 many CSAQPGQGAYEQYF
TRBJ1-5 TRBV19 once CASSIVLWGQRNQPQHF
TRBJ2-7 TRBV6-4 many CASLATKWRWQYF
TRBJ1-2 TRBV20-1 many CSARVYPGGMGYGYTF
TRBJ1-1 TRBV7-9 . CASSLAVRGQKVSTEAFF
TRBJ2-6 TRBV10-3 . CAVTQTGANVLTF
TRBJ2-7 TRBV10-3 few CASSSPLARGSSYEQYF
TRBJ2-2 TRBV7-7 few CASSPSAGPGELFF
TRBJ1-4 TRBV7-2 many CASSLHGTSEKLFF
TRBJ2-7 TRBV20-1 few CSARDALTENSYEQYF
TRBJ1-2 TRBV9 . CASSVVGSGGYTF
TRBJ1-5 TRBV2 few CASSEFKGDRNQPQHF
TRBJ1-1 TRBV2 . CAGSAGVNTEAFF
TRBJ2-5 TRBV11-2 few CASSAPDWYQETQYF
TRBJ1-6 TRBV12-3/TRBV12-4 . CASSLWEPYNSPLHF
TRBJ1-1 TRBV7-2 many CASSRMDRGGNTEAFF
TRBJ2-7 TRBV10-1 . CARGLNEQYF
TRBJ1-2 TRBV6-6 few CASSFETGRGYTF
TRBJ1-6 TRBV5-5 few CASNVRGGNTDNSPLHF
TRBJ2-5 TRBV5-1 . CASSWSGTGVRETQYF
TRBJ2-7 TRBV7-2 . CASSLVVRGEQYF
TRBJ1-3 TRBV19 few CASNGNSANTIYF
TRBJ2-2 TRBV6-5 few CASSYGTGYTGELFF
TRBJ2-7 TRBV12-3/TRBV12-4 many CASSPFREREQYF
TRBJ2-1 TRBV7-2 . CASRLAGYYNEQFF
TRBJ1-1 TRBV9 . CASSPRGETEAFF
TRBJ1-1 TRBV29-1 . CSLAKRSVTEAFF
TRBJ1-2 TRBV20-1 few CSAQGAAGNYGYTF
TRBJ1-2 TRBV20-1 many CSASPASYGYTF
TRBJ1-1 TRBV12-3/TRBV12-4 few CASSPVSVGGTEAFF
TRBJ1-2 TRBV20-1 . CSARYAVDYGYTF
TRBJ1-1 TRBV7-2 . CASSYDRGAYTEAFF
TRBJ1-5 TRBV12-3/TRBV12-4 many CASSPGRQPQHF
TRBJ2-7 TRBV29-1 . CSGGSGSGSVYEQYF
TRBJ2-2 TRBV7-9 many CASSSDLNTGELFF
TRBJ2-7 TRBV28 few CASGSGQIYEQYF
. TRBV6-6 . CASGPSGRQETQYF
TRBJ1-4 TRBV29-1 many CSVPSQNNEKLFF
TRBJ1-2 TRBV5-1 . CASSLRQGVYTF
TRBJ2-2 TRBV11-2 few CASSLRQFANTGELFF
TRBJ2-7 TRBV19 many CASRGQGANGEQYF
TRBJ1-1 TRBV7-9 . CASSLATALSTEAFF
TRBJ2-5 TRBV7-2 . CASSLYARTSGGYGETQYF
TRBJ1-2 TRBV10-2 . CASTTGTRGYGGYTF
TRBJ1-1 TRBV10-3 . CASSSYRRNTEAFF
TRBJ2-7 TRBV7-2 many CASSSGQGEHEQYF
TRBJ2-7 TRBV29-1 . CSVDDPFYEQYF
TRBJ1-1 TRBV20-1 . CSVPADRGRDTEAFF
TRBJ1-5 TRBV2 many CASSEVFRAGQPQHF
TRBJ1-5 TRBV20-1 . CSAISTQGDFNQPQHF